Presented here are 6 T cell receptor beta chains from one specimen sequenced in a study of CD8 T cell repertoires and HIV-1 epitope variants. Profiled with immunoSEQ multiplex PCR; TCRdb holds only in-frame clones, not every one. Counted here are 80,000 to 95,000 clones, almost 75% occurring once; the ten biggest clones make up about a quarter. Sequencing used uncultured baseline CD8+ T cells from peripheral blood mononuclear cells (PBMCs). The source is a male donor with HIV.

The V and J genes are TRBV19 and TRBJ1-1; 7 bases fit TRBD1. In germline, CDR1 is LNHDA, CDR2 SQIVND (reference sequence). This CDR3 is built from 15 residues. Trimming at V came to 1 base and at J to 3 bases, leaving 5 bases not matched to a gene. CDR3 sequence: CASSIAAGGDTEAFF. CDR3 in DNA: TGTGCCAGTAGTATAGCCGCAGGGGGGGACACTGAAGCTTTCTTT.

This clone occurred a few times. The V call is TRBV9, the J call TRBJ2-7, with D hard to call. Looked up from germline, CDR1 is SGDLS and CDR2 is YYNGEE. This CDR3 has 14 amino acids. V gave up 1 base and J gave up 0 bases, with 8 bases separating them. DNA for the CDR3: TGTGCCAGCAGCGTAACGGACCTCTCCTACGAGCAGTACTTC. It specifies CASSVTDLSYEQYF.

This sequence joins TRBV5-6 and TRBJ1-1; the D is unclear. The CDR3 has 14 residues. The germline V and J ends were trimmed by 0 bases and 0 bases, with 6 bases remaining between them. Per the germline V gene, CDR1 is SGHDT and CDR2 is YYEEEE. The CDR3: CASSLGPVNTEAFF. CDR3 sequence (DNA): TGTGCCAGCAGCTTGGGCCCCGTGAACACTGAAGCTTTCTTT.

The V call is TRBV7-9, the J call TRBJ1-2; D may be TRBD1 (6 bases). The CDR3 has 12 amino acids. V gave up 3 bases and J gave up 6 bases, with 8 bases separating them. CDR1 and CDR2 from the germline V gene are SEHNR and FQNEAQ (reference sequence). CDR3 DNA: TGTGCCAGCAGCTTCAACAGGGATGGCTACACCTTC. It is translated as CASSFNRDGYTF.

This clone was observed a few times. The rearrangement uses TRBV28 and TRBJ1-5; no firm D call. The CDR3 has 12 residues. Trimming removed 4 bases at V and 6 bases at J, with 7 bases between. The germline V gene has CDR1 MDHEN and CDR2 SYDVKM. CDR3 in DNA: TGTGCCAGCAGTTCACCCTTTCAGCCCCAGCATTTT. It codes for CASSSPFQPQHF.

The table lists this clone with a few counts. V is TRBV25-1 and J is TRBJ2-1; 11 bases line up with TRBD1. Germline values: CDR1 MGHDK, CDR2 SYGVNS. This CDR3 comprises 17 residues. J gave up 0 bases and V 4 bases, and 5 bases lay outside the gene matches. The CDR3 loop reads CASSGTGTGGSYNEQFF. CDR3 nucleotides: TGTGCCAGCAGTGGTACTGGGACAGGGGGCTCCTACAATGAGCAGTTCTTC.